This entry lists 5 T cell receptor beta chains sequenced from one sample in a study of T cells in localized non-small cell lung cancer. The method was immunoSEQ multiplex PCR; TCRdb's version includes in-frame clones alone and lacks a portion of them. In the table there are about 59,000 clones, roughly 90% of which are singletons. This specimen consisted of peripheral blood, obtained before any cancer treatment. The receptors derive from a man between 40 and 69 years old with stage I squamous cell lung carcinoma.

This chain uses TRBV28 with TRBJ2-1, with 9 bases identical to TRBD2. Trimming cost V 6 bases and J 4 bases; bases outside gene matches: 28. The CDR3 has 22 residues. Germline V gene lookup returns CDR1 MDHEN and CDR2 SYDVKM. CDR3 sequence reads: CASSRGLAHDVSRFIGYNEQFF. CDR3 sequence (DNA): TGTGCCAGCAGCCGCGGACTAGCGCACGACGTATCGAGATTTATAGGTTACAATGAGCAGTTCTTC.

The chain couples TRBV19 to TRBJ2-7; 8 bases match TRBD2. The V segment lost 6 bases and the J segment 5 bases; nucleotides outside the gene matches: 9. The CDR3 runs to 14 residues. CDR1 LNHDA and CDR2 SQIVND come from the germline V gene (reference sequence). This chain's CDR3 is CASSLSGGDDEQYF. The DNA for the CDR3 is TGTGCCAGTAGCCTGTCGGGGGGGGATGACGAGCAGTACTTC.

This clone was recorded a few times. The chain carries TRBV9 and TRBJ2-2, with D perhaps matching TRBD2 (6 bases). Germline assignment: CDR1 SGDLS and CDR2 YYNGEE. Trimming pared 4 bases from V and 2 bases from J, leaving 9 bases between. This CDR3 is built from 14 residues. CDR3 loop: CASSRGLNTGELFF. The CDR3 DNA reads as TGTGCCAGCAGCCGTGGACTAAACACCGGGGAGCTGTTTTTT.

The chain recombines TRBV5-8 with TRBJ2-7; the D gene is possibly TRBD1 (6 bases). V lost 5 bases, J lost 2 bases, and 11 bases lay in between. CDR1 and CDR2 (germline): SGHTS, YDEGEE. CDR3 length: 13 amino acids. The CDR3 spells CASSFRGPYEQYF. DNA of the CDR3: TGTGCCAGCAGTTTCAGGGGCCCCTACGAGCAGTACTTC.

This chain uses TRBV5-1 with TRBJ1-5, with TRBD1 matching over 7 bases. Germline V CDR1 and CDR2: SGHRS, YFSETQ. The CDR3 is 14 amino acids. V dropped 1 base and J dropped 6; count of bases not matched to a gene: 4. The CDR3 sequence is CASSLRQGGQPQHF. Written as DNA, the CDR3 is TGCGCCAGCAGCTTGAGACAGGGTGGTCAGCCCCAGCATTTT.